This entry lists 14 T cell receptor beta chains sequenced from one sample in a study of shared clonotypes between healthy human individuals (dated by TCRdb to 2018 to 2020). The library was made by the immunoSEQ multiplex PCR assay. Sourced from immuneACCESS, this table was stored by TCRdb with only in-frame sequences that have V and J called. A share of the clones is absent; for the studies checked, an unresolved V gene accounts for under half, and the remainder has no known explanation. The sample table lists roughly 660,000 clones, roughly 87% of them with a count of one. The biggest ten clones account for 30% to 40% of the sample. The sample was memory CD8+ T cells from PBMCs. In the paper's terms, the cell subset or site label means: CD45RO+ cells pooled with CCR7-negative TemRA cells. Source of these receptors: a man aged 18 to 30 in good health. Some clones in this sample may be carry-over from other donors' samples.

Remarks on this clone: Within the sample, other DNA sequences also encode this same CDR3. The chain links TRBV6-5 to TRBJ2-1, with D unresolved. CDR3 length: 12 residues. Germline V CDR1 and CDR2: MNHEY, SVGAGI. The ends were cut back, 0 bases at V and 10 bases at J, with 7 bases in the middle. The CDR3 coding sequence is TGTGCCAGCAGTTACTCGGGCCGGGAGCAGTTCTTC. This codes for CASSYSGREQFF.

Comment on this clone: Other DNA variants within this sample encode the same CDR3. The CDR3 loop is CASSLGSYGYTF. CDR3 coding DNA: TGTGCCTCCTCGCTAGGGAGCTATGGCTACACCTTC. The chain joins TRBV28 to TRBJ1-2; no definite D call. CDR3 length: 12 residues. Trimming pared 11 bases from V and 4 bases from J, leaving 14 bases between. Germline V CDR1 and CDR2: MDHEN, SYDVKM.

The CDR3 DNA reads as TGCAGCGACCACCGCCTTGGGCAGTTCTTC. This translates into CSDHRLGQFF. V usage is TRBV29-1 and J usage is TRBJ2-1; D gene uncertain. V lost 7 bases and J 12 bases, leaving 13 bases between the germline ends. The CDR3 spans 10 residues. The germline gives CDR1 SQVTM, CDR2 ANQGSEA.

This chain joins TRBV27 and TRBJ2-3; 8 nucleotides line up with TRBD2. Germline CDR1 is MNHEY and CDR2 is SMNVEV (reference sequence). The J segment lost 4 bases and the V segment lost 5 bases, leaving 11 bases of the junction unmatched. CDR3 length: 16 residues. DNA of the CDR3: TGTGCCAGCAGTATCAGGACTAGCTCGGGCCCAGATACGCAGTATTTT. Its protein product is CASSIRTSSGPDTQYF.

This clone showed up just a few times. The rearrangement uses TRBV10-3 and TRBJ1-4, with D hard to call. Trimming took off 4 bases at V and 7 bases at J, with 7 bases between the two ends. Per germline, CDR1 ENHRY and CDR2 SYGVKD. The CDR3 is 12 residues long. The CDR3 coding sequence is TGTGCCATCAGTGTCAAGGGTGAAAAACTGTTTTTT. Protein sequence: CAISVKGEKLFF.

The rearrangement joins TRBV28 to TRBJ1-1, with 9 nucleotides matching TRBD1. This CDR3 contains 15 residues. Trimming at V came to 7 bases and at J to 4 bases, leaving 10 bases not matched to a gene. Germline V gene sequence: CDR1 MDHEN, CDR2 SYDVKM. The CDR3 DNA reads TGTGCCAGCATTAAAGACGGGACAGGGATCACTGAAGCTTTCTTT. Translated, it gives CASIKDGTGITEAFF.

The rearrangement uses TRBV5-6 and TRBJ2-5; D perhaps matches TRBD1 (6 bases). The V gene lost 3 bases and the J gene lost 5 bases, with 17 bases spanning the gap. Germline-derived CDR1 and CDR2 are SGHDT and YYEEEE. CDR3 length: 15 residues. The DNA of the CDR3 is TGTGCCAGCAGCTCAAAGGGGGACCGGCGGGAGACCCAGTACTTC. Translating it yields CASSSKGDRRETQYF. The whole variable domain, filled in from reference TRBV5-6 and TRBJ2-5, reads DAGVTQSPTHLIKTRGQQVTLRCSPKSGHDTVSWYQQALGQGPQFIFQYYEEEERQRGNFPDRFSGHQFPNYSSELNVNALLLGDSALYLCASSSKGDRRETQYFGPGTRLLVL.

The CDR3 nucleotides read TGTGCCAGCAGCTTGGGATTCGGGTCAGGGCGCGATAATGAAAAACTGTTTTTT. Translation: CASSLGFGSGRDNEKLFF. V usage is TRBV5-4 and J usage is TRBJ1-4; tentatively, D is TRBD1 (5 bases). The CDR3 spans 18 residues. V was pared by 0 bases and J by 4 bases, with 19 bases between. Looked up from germline, CDR1 is SGHNT and CDR2 is YYREEE (reference sequence).

V and J are TRBV5-1 and TRBJ1-2; unclear D gene. V was trimmed by 2 bases and J by 7 bases, leaving 9 bases between them. CDR1 is SGHRS and CDR2 is YFSETQ in the germline V gene. This CDR3 region has 12 residues. CDR3 in DNA: TGCGCCAGCAGCTTCGGTGCACTTGGCTACACCTTC. Translated: CASSFGALGYTF.

The genes are TRBV11-2 and TRBJ1-2, with no clear D. CDR1 and CDR2 from the germline V gene are SGHAT and FQNNGV. The CDR3 consists of 14 residues. V gave up 1 base and J gave up 5 bases, with 11 bases separating them. The chain's CDR3 is CASSLGRVRYGYTF. The CDR3 nucleotides are TGTGCCAGCAGCTTAGGAAGGGTTAGGTATGGCTACACCTTC.

The chain carries TRBV30 and TRBJ2-5; D call uncertain. Per the germline V gene, CDR1 is GTSNPN and CDR2 is SVGIG (reference sequence). CDR3 length: 13 residues. Trimming pared 0 bases from V and 5 bases from J, leaving 10 bases between. The CDR3 sequence is CAWSVWGGETQYF. The CDR3 DNA is TGTGCCTGGAGTGTTTGGGGTGGGGAGACCCAGTACTTC.

This clone was observed a handful of times. The same CDR3 also results from other DNA sequences found in this sample. The chain uses TRBV27 and TRBJ1-5, with D tentatively TRBD1 (6 bases). The CDR3 has 15 residues. Germline CDR1 is MNHEY and CDR2 is SMNVEV (reference sequence). V lost 6 bases to trimming and J lost 0 bases, with 12 bases between them. CDR3: CASRAGAYSNQPQHF. The CDR3 nucleotides read TGTGCCAGCAGGGCAGGGGCATATAGCAATCAGCCCCAGCATTTT.

This chain connects TRBV25-1 to TRBJ2-7; D is perhaps TRBD1 or TRBD2 (5 bases each). This CDR3 contains 14 residues. V gave up 5 bases and J gave up 0 bases, with 11 bases separating them. The germline V gene has CDR1 MGHDK and CDR2 SYGVNS. The CDR3 is CASSRETVSYEQYF. CDR3 DNA sequence: TGTGCCAGCAGTAGGGAGACAGTCTCCTACGAGCAGTACTTC.

V usage is TRBV19 and J usage is TRBJ1-1; 9 bases align to TRBD1. The ends lost 9 bases at V and 0 bases at J; junction bases unmatched: 8. Looked up from germline, CDR1 is LNHDA and CDR2 is SQIVND (reference sequence). CDR3 size: 15 residues. The CDR3 region has the DNA TGTGCCAGCTCTGGACAGGGGCCCATGAACACTGAAGCTTTCTTT. Translated: CASSGQGPMNTEAFF. The full variable domain, in which reference TRBV19 and TRBJ1-1 provide the parts outside the CDR3, is DGGITQSPKYLFRKEGQNVTLSCEQNLNHDAMYWYRQDPGQGLRLIYYSQIVNDFQKGDIAEGYSVSREKKESFPLTVTSAQKNPTAFYLCASSGQGPMNTEAFFGQGTRLTVV.